This paragraph reports one TCR beta chain. Its antigen remains unknown. CDR3 length: 16 amino acids. Germline CDR1 SGHDT, CDR2 YYEEEE. V shed 0 bases and J 3 bases; nucleotides not matched to a gene: 5. The data belong to a study of graft-versus-host responses after intestinal transplantation. Study in general: Recipients got multivisceral, liver-intestinal, or isolated intestinal transplants. Among the recipients, all got anti-thymocyte globulin induction and then tacrolimus and steroids for roughly three years.

The study's findings and limits: Peak GvH clone levels in circulation were associated with early post-transplant HvG declines.

Some clones are missing from TCRdb's copy, which holds only in-frame ones; the method was immunoSEQ multiplex PCR. The profile shows fewer than 110,000 clones, about 91% of them singletons. This chain connects TRBV5-6 to TRBJ1-4, with 7 bases fitting TRBD1. Sequences were derived from unstimulated CD4+ T cells sorted from spleen or lymph node cells, sampled before transplant. The receptor was isolated from a human donor who was the organ donor for an intestinal transplant. The CDR3 bases are TGTGCCAGCAGCTTGGGTTTCGGGACAGCTAATGAAAAACTGTTTTTT. Amino acid sequence: CASSLGFGTANEKLFF.